A single sample is the source of the 10 T cell receptor beta chains below, sequenced in a study of cytomegalovirus exposure and HLA in healthy donors. The PCR ran on 60 Vbeta and 13 Jbeta primers. The method was immunoSEQ multiplex PCR; TCRdb's version includes in-frame clones alone and lacks a portion of them. Of 60,000 to 75,000 clones in the sample, approximately 80% were seen once. Sequenced material: PBMCs. The receptors were sampled from a young man in good health and CMV-seropositive.

The chain recombines TRBV2 with TRBJ2-2, with TRBD1 as a possible D gene (6 bases). Trimming took off 4 bases at V and 0 bases at J, with 9 bases between the two ends. The CDR3 loop spans 15 amino acids. The germline CDR1 and CDR2 sequences are SNHLY and FYNNEI. Here the CDR3 reads CASSGDKSNTGELFF. The DNA for the CDR3 is TGTGCCAGCAGTGGGGACAAGTCGAACACCGGGGAGCTGTTTTTT.

The rearrangement uses TRBV5-6 and TRBJ2-1; the D is unclear. Germline V gene data show CDR1 as SGHDT and CDR2 as YYEEEE. This CDR3 is built from 11 residues. V lost 1 base and J lost 10, with 6 bases in between. The DNA for the CDR3 is TGTGCCAGCAGCTTGTTTGAGGAGCAGTTCTTC. Translating gives CASSLFEEQFF.

This clone is a singleton in its sample. The chain links TRBV30 to TRBJ1-5, with TRBD1 matching over 10 bases. The trim removed 2 bases at V and 0 bases at J, leaving 10 bases unmatched. Per the germline V gene, CDR1 is GTSNPN and CDR2 is SVGIG (reference sequence). CDR3 length: 18 residues. CDR3 sequence (DNA): TGTGCCTGGAGTACCCCCGGGACAGGGGCTAATAGCAATCAGCCCCAGCATTTT. This encodes CAWSTPGTGANSNQPQHF.

This clone came up a few times. The chain recombines TRBV29-1 with TRBJ1-4; possible D gene TRBD1, 6 bases. The V gene's germline CDR1 is SQVTM and CDR2 ANQGSEA. The ends were cut back, 6 bases at V and 7 bases at J, with 15 bases in the middle. The length of the CDR3 is 13 residues. CDR3 nucleotides: TGCAGCGTCTCAGGGAAAGGGGGTGAAAAACTGTTTTTT. The encoded protein is CSVSGKGGEKLFF.

This clone was seen just once. This chain links TRBV11-2 with TRBJ2-1, with 10 bases matching TRBD1. The length of the CDR3 is 15 residues. CDR1 is SGHAT, CDR2 FQNNGV, per germline. Trimming cost V 3 bases and J 4 bases; bases outside gene matches: 3. The CDR3 nucleotides read TGTGCCAGCAGCTTTCGGACAGGGGGTTACAATGAGCAGTTCTTC. It is translated as CASSFRTGGYNEQFF.

The V and J genes are TRBV7-2 and TRBJ1-5; a possible D gene is TRBD1 (6 bases). Germline V CDR1 and CDR2: SGHTA, FQGNSA. Trimming removed 0 bases from V and 6 bases from J, with 12 bases in between. This CDR3 region has 15 residues. CDR3 sequence: CASSLAPGAVQPQHF. DNA for the CDR3: TGTGCCAGCAGCTTAGCGCCAGGGGCGGTTCAGCCCCAGCATTTT.

The CDR3 loop reads CSAGTGSYEQYF. The CDR3 DNA sequence: TGCAGCGCAGGGACAGGGTCCTACGAGCAGTACTTC. The rearrangement uses TRBV29-1 and TRBJ2-7; 9 positions match TRBD1. Looked up from germline, CDR1 is SQVTM and CDR2 is ANQGSEA. Unmatched junction bases numbered 2, after V lost 7 bases and J lost 1 base. CDR3 length: 12 amino acids.

The V and J genes are TRBV2 and TRBJ1-1; 7 bases are shared with TRBD1. Trimming cost V 6 bases and J 7 bases; bases outside gene matches: 8. CDR1 is SNHLY and CDR2 is FYNNEI in the germline V gene. The CDR3 is 13 residues long. The CDR3 protein is CASRLQTGDEAFF. In nucleotides, the CDR3 is TGTGCCAGCAGACTTCAAACAGGGGATGAAGCTTTCTTT.

The gene calls are TRBV4-1 and TRBJ2-5; maybe TRBD2 (5 bases). The CDR3 has 11 amino acids. Trimming cost V 4 bases and J 5 bases, with 5 bases left between them. Per the germline V gene, CDR1 is MGHRA and CDR2 is YSYEKL. CDR3 sequence (DNA): TGCGCCAGCAGCCCGGGGGAGACCCAGTACTTC. This encodes CASSPGETQYF.

V gene TRBV10-2 combines with J gene TRBJ1-1, with D perhaps matching TRBD1 (6 bases). Trimming stripped 4 bases from V and 1 base from J, with 7 bases between. The germline CDR1 and CDR2 sequences are WSHSY and SAAADI. The CDR3 is 13 amino acids. The CDR3 DNA reads TGCGCCAGCAGTGTGGACAGGAACACTGAAGCTTTCTTT. Amino acid sequence: CASSVDRNTEAFF.